Below, one TCR beta chain is given with its context. Per the germline V gene, CDR1 is SGHTA and CDR2 is FQGNSA. The CDR3 spans 15 residues. Trimming at V came to 5 bases and at J to 6 bases, leaving 9 bases not matched to a gene. Primers for the PCR totalled 60 Vbeta and 13 Jbeta. Data came from immunoSEQ multiplex PCR; TCRdb stores just in-frame clones and leaves some out. Here the sample spans 100,000 to 150,000 clones, approximately 80% being singletons. The data belong to a study of cytomegalovirus exposure and HLA in healthy donors. Everyone who donated was a healthy bone marrow donor. The chain has TRBV7-2 and TRBJ2-2; 7 positions match TRBD2. Sequencing used PBMCs. The clonotype was recovered from a man aged 40-55 years in good health and CMV-seronegative. The CDR3 DNA follows: TGTGCCAGCAGCGGGAGGGCCCCCCGTGCCGGGGAGCTGTTTTTT. It codes for CASSGRAPRAGELFF.